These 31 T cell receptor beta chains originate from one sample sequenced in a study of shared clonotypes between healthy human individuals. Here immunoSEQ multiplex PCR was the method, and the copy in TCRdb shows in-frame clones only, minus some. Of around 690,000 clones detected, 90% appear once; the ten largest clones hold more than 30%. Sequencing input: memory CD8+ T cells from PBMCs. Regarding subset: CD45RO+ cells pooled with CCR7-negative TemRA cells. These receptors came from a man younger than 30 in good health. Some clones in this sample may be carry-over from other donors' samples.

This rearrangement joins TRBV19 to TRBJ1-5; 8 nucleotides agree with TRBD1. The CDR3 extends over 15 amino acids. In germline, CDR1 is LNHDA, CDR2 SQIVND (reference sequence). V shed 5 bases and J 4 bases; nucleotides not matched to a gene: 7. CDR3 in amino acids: CASSFRTGTNQPQHF. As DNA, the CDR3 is TGTGCCAGTAGTTTCCGGACAGGGACTAATCAGCCCCAGCATTTT.

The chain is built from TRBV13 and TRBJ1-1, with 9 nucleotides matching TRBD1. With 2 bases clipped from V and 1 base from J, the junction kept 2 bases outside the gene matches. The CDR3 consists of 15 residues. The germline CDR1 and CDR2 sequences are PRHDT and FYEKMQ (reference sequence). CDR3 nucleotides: TGTGCCAGCAGCTTAAACAGGGGGCAGAACACTGAAGCTTTCTTT. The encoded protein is CASSLNRGQNTEAFF.

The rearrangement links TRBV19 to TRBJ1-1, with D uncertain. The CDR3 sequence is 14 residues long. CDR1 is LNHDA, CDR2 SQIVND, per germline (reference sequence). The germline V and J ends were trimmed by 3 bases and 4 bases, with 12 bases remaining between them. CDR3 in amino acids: CASSMKGSITEAFF. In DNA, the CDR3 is TGTGCCAGTAGTATGAAAGGGAGTATCACTGAAGCTTTCTTT.

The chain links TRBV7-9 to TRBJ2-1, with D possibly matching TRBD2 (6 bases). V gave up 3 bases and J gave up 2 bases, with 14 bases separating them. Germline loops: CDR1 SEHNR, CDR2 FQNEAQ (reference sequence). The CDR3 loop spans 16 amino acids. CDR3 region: CASSLAGVAAYNEQFF. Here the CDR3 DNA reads TGTGCCAGCAGCTTGGCCGGGGTAGCGGCCTACAATGAGCAGTTCTTC.

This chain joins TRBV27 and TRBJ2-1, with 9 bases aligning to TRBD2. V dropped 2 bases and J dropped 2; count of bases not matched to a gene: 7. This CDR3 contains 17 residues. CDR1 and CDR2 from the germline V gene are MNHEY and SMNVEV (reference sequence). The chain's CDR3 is CASSLIPSGVAYNEQFF. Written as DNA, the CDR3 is TGTGCCAGCAGTTTAATACCTAGCGGGGTCGCCTACAATGAGCAGTTCTTC.

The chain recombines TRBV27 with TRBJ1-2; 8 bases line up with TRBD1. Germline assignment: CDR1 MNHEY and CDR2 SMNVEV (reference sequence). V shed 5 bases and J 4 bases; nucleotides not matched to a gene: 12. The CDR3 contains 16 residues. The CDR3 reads CASSPARGTGGYGYTF. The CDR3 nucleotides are TGTGCCAGCAGTCCTGCTCGGGGGACAGGAGGCTATGGCTACACCTTC.

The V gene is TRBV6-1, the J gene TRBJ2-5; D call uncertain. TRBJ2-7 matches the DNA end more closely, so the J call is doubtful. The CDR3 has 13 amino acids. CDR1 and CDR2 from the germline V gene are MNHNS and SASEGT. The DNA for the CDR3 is TGTGCCAGCAGTGAAGCTTACACCTACGAGCAGTACTTC. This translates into CASSEAYTYEQYF.

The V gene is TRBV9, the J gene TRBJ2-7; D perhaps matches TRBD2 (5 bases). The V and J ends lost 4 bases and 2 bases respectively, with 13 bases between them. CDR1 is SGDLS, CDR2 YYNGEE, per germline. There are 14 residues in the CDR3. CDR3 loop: CASSYSVATYEQYF. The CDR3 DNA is TGTGCCAGCAGCTATAGCGTTGCAACCTACGAGCAGTACTTC. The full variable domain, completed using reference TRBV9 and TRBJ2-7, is DSGVTQTPKHLITATGQRVTLRCSPRSGDLSVYWYQQSLDQGLQFLIQYYNGEERAKGNILERFSAQQFPDLHSELNLSSLELGDSALYFCASSYSVATYEQYFGPGTRLTVT.

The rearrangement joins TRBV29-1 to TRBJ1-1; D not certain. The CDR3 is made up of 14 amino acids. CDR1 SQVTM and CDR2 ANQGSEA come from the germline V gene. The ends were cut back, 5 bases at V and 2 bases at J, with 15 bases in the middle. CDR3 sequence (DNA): TGCAGCGTTAAAGGCAGCAAACTCAACACTGAAGCTTTCTTT. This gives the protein CSVKGSKLNTEAFF.

CDR3 DNA sequence: TGTGCCCTACTGAGGGCCACCTACGAGCAGTACTTC. Protein: CALLRATYEQYF. The chain is built from TRBV25-1 and TRBJ2-7; weak D call: TRBD2 (5 bases). CDR1 is MGHDK, CDR2 SYGVNS, per germline. This CDR3 is 12 amino acids long. The ends were cut back, 11 bases at V and 2 bases at J, with 13 bases in the middle.

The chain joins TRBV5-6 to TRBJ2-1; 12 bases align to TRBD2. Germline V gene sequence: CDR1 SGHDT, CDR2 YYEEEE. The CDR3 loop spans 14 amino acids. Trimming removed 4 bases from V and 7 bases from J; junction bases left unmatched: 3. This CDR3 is CASSILAGGNEQFF. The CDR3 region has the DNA TGTGCCAGCAGCATACTAGCGGGAGGTAATGAGCAGTTCTTC.

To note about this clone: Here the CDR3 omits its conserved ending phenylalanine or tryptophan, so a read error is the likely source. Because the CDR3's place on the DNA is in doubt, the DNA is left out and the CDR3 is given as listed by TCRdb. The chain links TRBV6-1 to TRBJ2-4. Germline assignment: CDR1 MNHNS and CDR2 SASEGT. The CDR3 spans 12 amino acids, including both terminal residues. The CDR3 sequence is CASRGLGPPSMV.

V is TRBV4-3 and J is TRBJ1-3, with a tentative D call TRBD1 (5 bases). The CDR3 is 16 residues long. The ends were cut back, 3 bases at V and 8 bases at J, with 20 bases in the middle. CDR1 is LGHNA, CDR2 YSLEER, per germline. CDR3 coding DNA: TGCGCCAGCAGCCAGGCAACACCGGGACTGGGAGACACCATATATTTT. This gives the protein CASSQATPGLGDTIYF.

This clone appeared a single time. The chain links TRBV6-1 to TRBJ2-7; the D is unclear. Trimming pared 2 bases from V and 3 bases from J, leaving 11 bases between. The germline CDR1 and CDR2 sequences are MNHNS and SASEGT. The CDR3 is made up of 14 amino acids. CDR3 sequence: CASSEPGWGYEQYF. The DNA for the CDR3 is TGTGCCAGCAGTGAACCGGGTTGGGGCTACGAGCAGTACTTC.

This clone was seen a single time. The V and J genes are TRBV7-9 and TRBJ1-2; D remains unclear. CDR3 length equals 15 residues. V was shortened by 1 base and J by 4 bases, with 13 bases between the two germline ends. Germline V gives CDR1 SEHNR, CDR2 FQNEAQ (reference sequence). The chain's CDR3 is CASSLVSLAPYGYTF. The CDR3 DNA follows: TGTGCCAGCAGCTTAGTGAGCCTGGCCCCCTATGGCTACACCTTC.

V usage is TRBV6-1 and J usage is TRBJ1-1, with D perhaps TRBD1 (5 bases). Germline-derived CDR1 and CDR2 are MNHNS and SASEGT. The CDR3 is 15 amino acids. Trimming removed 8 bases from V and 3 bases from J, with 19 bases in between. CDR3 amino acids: CASALGWGPDTEAFF. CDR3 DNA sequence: TGTGCCAGCGCTCTAGGTTGGGGCCCTGACACTGAAGCTTTCTTT.

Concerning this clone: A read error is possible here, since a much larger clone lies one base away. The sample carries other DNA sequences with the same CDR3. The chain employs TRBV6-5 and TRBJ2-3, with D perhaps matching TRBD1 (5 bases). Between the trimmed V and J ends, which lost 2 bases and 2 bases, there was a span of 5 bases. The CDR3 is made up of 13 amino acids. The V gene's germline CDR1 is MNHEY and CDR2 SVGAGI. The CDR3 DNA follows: TGTGCCAGCAGTTACGGGGCCACAGATACGCAGTATTTT. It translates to CASSYGATDTQYF.

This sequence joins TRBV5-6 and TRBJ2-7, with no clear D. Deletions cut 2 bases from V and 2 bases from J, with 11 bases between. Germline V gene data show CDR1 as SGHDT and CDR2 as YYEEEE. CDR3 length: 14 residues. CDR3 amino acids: CASSLYYRAYEQYF. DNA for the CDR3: TGTGCCAGCAGCTTATACTATAGGGCCTACGAGCAGTACTTC.

The CDR3 spells CSVGDWGSSEAFF. DNA for the CDR3: TGCAGCGTTGGCGATTGGGGCTCTTCTGAAGCTTTCTTT. The chain employs TRBV29-1 and TRBJ1-1; possible D gene TRBD1, 5 bases. V was trimmed by 4 bases and J by 6 bases, leaving 15 bases between them. The CDR3 runs 13 residues. In germline, CDR1 is SQVTM, CDR2 ANQGSEA.

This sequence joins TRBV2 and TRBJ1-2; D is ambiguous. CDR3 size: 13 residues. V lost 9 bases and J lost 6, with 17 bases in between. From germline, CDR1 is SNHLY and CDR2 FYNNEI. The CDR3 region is CARQLEGGHGYTF. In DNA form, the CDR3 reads TGTGCCAGGCAGCTGGAAGGCGGGCATGGCTACACCTTC.

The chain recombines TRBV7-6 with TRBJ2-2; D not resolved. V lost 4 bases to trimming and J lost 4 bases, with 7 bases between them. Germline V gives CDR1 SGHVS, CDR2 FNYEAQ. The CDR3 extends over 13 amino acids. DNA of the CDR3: TGTGCCAGCAGCTACGCCCGCACCGGGGAGCTGTTTTTT. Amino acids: CASSYARTGELFF.

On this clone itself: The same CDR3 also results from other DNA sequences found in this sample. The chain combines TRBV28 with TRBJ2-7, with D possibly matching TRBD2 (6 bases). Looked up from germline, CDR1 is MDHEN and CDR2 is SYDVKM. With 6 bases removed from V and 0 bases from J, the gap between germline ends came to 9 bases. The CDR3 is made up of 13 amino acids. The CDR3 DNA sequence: TGTGCCAGCAGCCAGACTAGCTCCTACGAGCAGTACTTC. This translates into CASSQTSSYEQYF. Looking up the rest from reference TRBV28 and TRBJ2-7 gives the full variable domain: DVKVTQSSRYLVKRTGEKVFLECVQDMDHENMFWYRQDPGLGLRLIYFSYDVKMKEKGDIPEGYSVSREKKERFSLILESASTNQTSMYLCASSQTSSYEQYFGPGTRLTVT.

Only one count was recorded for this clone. This CDR3 is CASSPGPSNQPQHF. In DNA, the CDR3 is TGTGCCAGCAGCCCCGGGCCTAGCAATCAGCCCCAGCATTTT. The chain joins TRBV7-8 to TRBJ1-5; D gene uncertain. CDR3 size: 14 residues. Germline V CDR1 and CDR2: SGHVS, FQNEAQ. V was shortened by 5 bases and J by 0 bases, with 8 bases between the two germline ends.

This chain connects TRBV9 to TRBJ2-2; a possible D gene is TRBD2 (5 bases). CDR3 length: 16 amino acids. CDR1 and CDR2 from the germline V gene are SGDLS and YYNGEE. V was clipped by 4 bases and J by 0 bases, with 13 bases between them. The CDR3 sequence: CASSPFQLANTGELFF. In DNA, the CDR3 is TGTGCCAGCAGCCCCTTTCAACTAGCGAACACCGGGGAGCTGTTTTTT.

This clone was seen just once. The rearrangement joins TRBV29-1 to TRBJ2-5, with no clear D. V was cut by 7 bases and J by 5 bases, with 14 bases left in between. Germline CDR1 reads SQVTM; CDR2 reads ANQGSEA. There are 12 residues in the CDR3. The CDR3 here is CSALVAFETQYF. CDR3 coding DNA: TGCAGCGCCTTGGTGGCTTTCGAGACCCAGTACTTC.

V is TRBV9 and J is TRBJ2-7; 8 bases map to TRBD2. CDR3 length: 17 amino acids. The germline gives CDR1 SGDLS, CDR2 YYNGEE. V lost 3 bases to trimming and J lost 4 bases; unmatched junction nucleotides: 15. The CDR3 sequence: CASSAFERERPGYEQYF. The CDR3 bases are TGTGCCAGCAGCGCCTTCGAGCGGGAGCGTCCCGGGTACGAGCAGTACTTC.

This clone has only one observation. In DNA, the CDR3 is TGTGCCAGCAGAAACGAAAAAGCCTTCAATCAGCCCCAGCATTTT. It yields the protein CASRNEKAFNQPQHF. This chain links TRBV28 with TRBJ1-5; D not resolved. CDR3 length equals 15 residues. Germline V gene sequence: CDR1 MDHEN, CDR2 SYDVKM. V shed 6 bases and J shed 3 bases, with 15 bases lying between them.

This CDR3 is CASSRGPGTGPYEQYF. Written as DNA, the CDR3 is TGTGCCAGCAGTAGGGGTCCCGGGACAGGGCCTTACGAGCAGTACTTC. J is TRBJ2-7 and V is TRBV27; TRBD1 matches at 9 bases. From germline, CDR1 is MNHEY and CDR2 SMNVEV (reference sequence). The CDR3 has 16 amino acids. The ends lost 5 bases at V and 4 bases at J; junction bases unmatched: 12.

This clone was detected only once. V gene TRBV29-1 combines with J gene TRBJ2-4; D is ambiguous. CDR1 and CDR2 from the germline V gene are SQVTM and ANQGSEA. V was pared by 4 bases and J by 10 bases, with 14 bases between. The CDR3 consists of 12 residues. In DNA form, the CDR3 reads TGCAGCGTTGGCCAGGCCCGTGAAATTCAGTACTTC. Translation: CSVGQAREIQYF. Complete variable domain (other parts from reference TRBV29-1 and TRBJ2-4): SAVISQKPSRDICQRGTSLTIQCQVDSQVTMMFWYRQQPGQSLTLIATANQGSEATYESGFVIDKFPISRPNLTFSTLTVSNMSPEDSSIYLCSVGQAREIQYFGAGTRLSVL.

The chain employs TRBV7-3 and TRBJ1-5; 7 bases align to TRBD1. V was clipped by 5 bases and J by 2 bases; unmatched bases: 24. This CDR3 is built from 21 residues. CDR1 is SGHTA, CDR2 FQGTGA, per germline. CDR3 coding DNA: TGTGCCAGCAGCCCACAGGGGACGAGAGCGATTGGTAAAGCAGGCAATCAGCCCCAGCATTTT. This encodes CASSPQGTRAIGKAGNQPQHF.

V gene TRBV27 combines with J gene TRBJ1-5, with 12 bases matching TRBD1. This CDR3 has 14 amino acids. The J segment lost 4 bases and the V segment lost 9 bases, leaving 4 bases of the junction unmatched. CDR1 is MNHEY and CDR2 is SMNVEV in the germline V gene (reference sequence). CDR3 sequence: CASSGQGANQPQHF. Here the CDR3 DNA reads TGTGCCAGTTCGGGACAGGGGGCGAATCAGCCCCAGCATTTT.